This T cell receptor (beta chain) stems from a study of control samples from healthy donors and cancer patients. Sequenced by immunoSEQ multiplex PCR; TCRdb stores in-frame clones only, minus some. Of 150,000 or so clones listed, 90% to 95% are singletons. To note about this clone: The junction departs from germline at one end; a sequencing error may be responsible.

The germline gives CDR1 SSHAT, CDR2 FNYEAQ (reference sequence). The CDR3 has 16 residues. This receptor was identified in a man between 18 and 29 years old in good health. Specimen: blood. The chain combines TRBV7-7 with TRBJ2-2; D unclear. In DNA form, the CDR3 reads TGTGCTAGCAGCGAATTGCCGGATACCTACACCGGGGAGCTGTTTTTT. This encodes CASSELPDTYTGELFF.